These 20 T cell receptor beta chains were all obtained from the same sample, sequenced in a study of T-cell reconstitution after alpha-beta-depleted transplantation in children. Researchers prepared the TCRbeta library using unique molecular identifiers, the study reports. MiXCR, run by TCRdb on the PCR reads, gives a single entry per CDR3 protein. This table holds approximately 630,000 distinct CDR3 sequences, under 15% found once. Sequencing used PBMCs, obtained before TCRalphabeta/CD19-depleted stem cell transplant. The source of these receptors is a girl aged 2 to 9 with congenital amegakaryocytic thrombocytopenia, due to receive a stem cell transplant.

This clonotype was counted many times. The CDR3 nucleotides read TGTGCCAGCAGCCCGGCCACTTGGCAGTTCTTC. This sequence encodes CASSPATWQFF. This rearrangement joins TRBV7-9 to TRBJ2-1; D remains ambiguous. The V end was cut by 5 bases, the J end by 12 bases, with 11 bases between. This CDR3 contains 11 residues. Germline CDR1 is SEHNR and CDR2 is FQNEAQ (reference sequence).

This chain links TRBV7-8 with TRBJ1-2; D perhaps matches TRBD1 (6 bases). CDR3 length: 15 residues. CDR1 SGHVS and CDR2 FQNEAQ come from the germline V gene. V was trimmed by 0 bases and J by 4 bases, leaving 12 bases between them. CDR3 nucleotide sequence: TGTGCCAGCAGCTTAGCGGCAGGGGTTAGCTATGGCTACACCTTC. As protein: CASSLAAGVSYGYTF.

This clonotype was recorded at least ten times. This chain joins TRBV6-2 or TRBV6-3 and TRBJ1-1; D not resolved. The germline CDR1 and CDR2 sequences are MNHEY and SVGEGT. With 6 bases removed from V and 5 bases from J, the gap between germline ends came to 10 bases. This CDR3 region has 12 residues. CDR3 nucleotide sequence: TGTGCCAGCAGCCACCCGGGTACTGAAGCTTTCTTT. Encoded protein: CASSHPGTEAFF.

The genes are TRBV2 and TRBJ2-1, with TRBD2 identical over 12 bases. The V gene's germline CDR1 is SNHLY and CDR2 FYNNEI. The CDR3 has 14 amino acids. With V trimmed by 9 bases and J by 7 bases, 7 bases remained unmatched. CDR3 loop: CARNLAGGRNEQFF. CDR3 bases: TGTGCCAGAAACCTAGCGGGAGGGCGGAATGAGCAGTTCTTC.

Ten or more counts support this clonotype. The CDR3 spells CATSRFAGGGNEQFF. CDR3 coding DNA: TGTGCCACCAGCAGATTCGCGGGGGGTGGGAATGAGCAGTTCTTC. The V and J genes are TRBV15 and TRBJ2-1, with 8 positions matching TRBD2. The CDR3 contains 15 residues. The trim removed 2 bases at V and 7 bases at J, leaving 7 bases unmatched. Germline V gene data show CDR1 as LNHNV and CDR2 as YYDKDF (reference sequence).

This clonotype occurred a few times. The J gene is TRBJ1-2, the V gene TRBV12-3 or TRBV12-4; TRBD1 aligns across 7 bases. J was trimmed by 4 bases and V by 7 bases; bases with no gene match: 9. This CDR3 is 14 amino acids long. Here the CDR3 DNA reads TGTGCCAGCACAAAGGGGGCCCTATTCTATGGCTACACCTTC. It encodes CASTKGALFYGYTF.

The chain links TRBV7-3 to TRBJ2-3; 12 bases map to TRBD2. The V and J ends lost 4 bases and 0 bases, in that order; junction bases with no gene match: 8. The CDR3 consists of 18 residues. Germline values: CDR1 SGHTA, CDR2 FQGTGA. As DNA, the CDR3 is TGTGCCAGCAGCTCGGGACTAGCGGGCCTCTCTAGCACAGATACGCAGTATTTT. This gives the protein CASSSGLAGLSSTDTQYF.

This rearrangement joins TRBV7-9 to TRBJ2-3; TRBD1 agrees at 7 bases. The CDR3 spans 16 residues. V gave up 5 bases and J gave up 3 bases; unmatched junction bases: 11. Looked up from germline, CDR1 is SEHNR and CDR2 is FQNEAQ (reference sequence). The CDR3 DNA reads TGTGCCAGCAGCAACAGACAGGGATCAGGTACAGATACGCAGTATTTT. This gives the protein CASSNRQGSGTDTQYF.

This clonotype was seen ten or more times. This chain connects TRBV10-3 to TRBJ1-1; the D is unclear. The CDR3 consists of 14 residues. Germline lookup yields CDR1 ENHRY and CDR2 SYGVKD. Between the trimmed V and J ends, which lost 3 bases and 1 base, there was a span of 9 bases. CDR3 residues: CAISEGQRNTEAFF. In DNA, the CDR3 is TGTGCCATCAGTGAAGGGCAGCGGAACACTGAAGCTTTCTTT.

The rearrangement links TRBV2 to TRBJ1-1, with D unclear. The CDR3 has 14 amino acids. CDR1 and CDR2 from the germline V gene are SNHLY and FYNNEI. The V and J ends lost 7 bases and 4 bases respectively, with 16 bases between them. The CDR3 spells CASIESEGPTEAFF. The CDR3 coding sequence is TGTGCCAGCATAGAGAGTGAGGGCCCCACTGAAGCTTTCTTT.

This clonotype was seen more than once but under ten times. This chain joins TRBV5-1 and TRBJ2-7; 8 bases agree with TRBD1. The CDR3 extends over 16 amino acids. CDR1 and CDR2 from the germline V gene are SGHRS and YFSETQ. V lost 0 bases, J lost 2 bases, and 7 bases stayed unmatched. The CDR3 protein is CASSLGRGPETYEQYF. The CDR3 region has the DNA TGCGCCAGCAGCTTGGGCAGGGGGCCCGAGACCTACGAGCAGTACTTC.

This clonotype showed up many times. The rearrangement joins TRBV5-1 to TRBJ2-1, with 10 bases that match TRBD2. This CDR3 has 14 amino acids. CDR1 is SGHRS, CDR2 YFSETQ, per germline. The junction had 2 bases not matched to a gene; V was cut back by 4 bases and J by 4 bases. CDR3 nucleotides: TGCGCCAGCAGCCCGACTAGCGGGTACAATGAGCAGTTCTTC. It yields the protein CASSPTSGYNEQFF. The full variable domain, rest sourced from reference TRBV5-1 and TRBJ2-1, is KAGVTQTPRYLIKTRGQQVTLSCSPISGHRSVSWYQQTPGQGLQFLFEYFSETQRNKGNFPGRFSGRQFSNSRSEMNVSTLELGDSALYLCASSPTSGYNEQFFGPGTRLTVL.

This clonotype was detected only a few times. The chain employs TRBV20-1 and TRBJ2-7, with 9 bases matching TRBD2. The CDR3 length is 15 residues. Germline trimming cut 0 bases from V and 0 bases from J; bases unmatched to any gene: 3. Germline V gives CDR1 DFQATT, CDR2 SNEGSKA (reference sequence). The CDR3 DNA reads as TGCAGTGCTAGAGAGGGAGCGGGGGGCTCCTACGAGCAGTACTTC. This codes for CSAREGAGGSYEQYF.

The rearrangement links TRBV5-1 to TRBJ2-7; D is perhaps TRBD1 (5 bases). Trimming cost V 7 bases and J 6 bases, with 17 bases left between them. The CDR3 is 13 residues long. Germline V gene data show CDR1 as SGHRS and CDR2 as YFSETQ. This chain's CDR3 is CASSFNQGSEQYF. The DNA for the CDR3 is TGCGCCAGCTCTTTCAACCAGGGAAGCGAGCAGTACTTC. Full variable domain (missing parts from reference TRBV5-1 and TRBJ2-7): KAGVTQTPRYLIKTRGQQVTLSCSPISGHRSVSWYQQTPGQGLQFLFEYFSETQRNKGNFPGRFSGRQFSNSRSEMNVSTLELGDSALYLCASSFNQGSEQYFGPGTRLTVT.

This clonotype was counted many times. V is TRBV11-2 and J is TRBJ2-1; D call uncertain. V was cut by 2 bases and J by 6 bases, with 26 bases left in between. CDR1 and CDR2 (germline): SGHAT, FQNNGV. This CDR3 is 19 amino acids long. In DNA form, the CDR3 reads TGTGCCAGCAGCTTATACCCACCCTCTAGAACCTTTTTATCCAATGAGCAGTTCTTC. Amino acids: CASSLYPPSRTFLSNEQFF.

This clonotype showed up many times. The chain is built from TRBV12-3 or TRBV12-4 and TRBJ2-1; 11 nucleotides match TRBD2. The CDR3 is 15 residues long. With V trimmed by 6 bases and J by 5 bases, 6 bases remained unmatched. This CDR3 is CASSYGTSGNNEQFF. In DNA, the CDR3 is TGTGCCAGCAGCTACGGGACTAGCGGTAACAATGAGCAGTTCTTC.

This clonotype has a count of ten or more. The gene calls are TRBV20-1 and TRBJ1-5, with D maybe TRBD1 (5 bases). CDR3 length: 14 residues. The ends were cut back, 7 bases at V and 5 bases at J, with 18 bases in the middle. The germline CDR1 and CDR2 sequences are DFQATT and SNEGSKA (reference sequence). The CDR3: CSGTGPRGDQPQHF. The CDR3 coding sequence is TGCAGTGGTACCGGGCCCCGGGGCGATCAGCCCCAGCATTTT.

This clonotype was found many times. The genes are TRBV20-1 and TRBJ2-7; the D call may be TRBD1 or TRBD2 (5 bases each). V was cut by 6 bases and J by 4 bases, with 19 bases left in between. The CDR3 extends over 14 amino acids. The V gene's germline CDR1 is DFQATT and CDR2 SNEGSKA (reference sequence). This CDR3 is CSAIVRDGRYEQYF. In DNA, the CDR3 is TGCAGTGCCATCGTACGGGACGGAAGATACGAGCAGTACTTC.

J is TRBJ1-2 and V is TRBV5-5; D unresolved. Germline CDR1 and CDR2: SGHKS and YYEKEE (reference sequence). The CDR3 sequence is 17 residues long. Deletions cut 4 bases from V and 4 bases from J, with 23 bases between. The CDR3 here is CASSLGSPVSGFYGYTF. The CDR3 DNA sequence: TGTGCCAGCAGCCTTGGTAGTCCGGTTTCTGGCTTCTATGGCTACACCTTC. Based on the CDR3 plus reference TRBV5-5 and TRBJ1-2, the full variable domain is DAGVTQSPTHLIKTRGQQVTLRCSPISGHKSVSWYQQVLGQGPQFIFQYYEKEERGRGNFPDRFSARQFPNYSSELNVNALLLGDSALYLCASSLGSPVSGFYGYTFGSGTRLTVV.

The chain carries TRBV12-3 or TRBV12-4 and TRBJ2-3, with a weak D call TRBD1 (5 bases). V dropped 2 bases and J dropped 4 bases, with 13 bases sitting between them. CDR3 length equals 15 residues. The CDR3 DNA is TGTGCCAGCAGTTTATATAGGGGCGCGGCAGATACGCAGTATTTT. It encodes CASSLYRGAADTQYF.